The entry below describes one T cell receptor (beta chain). The data were obtained in a study of technical replicates of blood from four donors. Measured with immunoSEQ multiplex PCR; TCRdb has only the in-frame clones, and not every one. Of tens of thousands of clones in the sample, around 92% were seen once. Trimming took 3 bases from V and 7 from J; bases not matched to a gene: 6. CDR1 and CDR2 (germline): SGHTA, FQGNSA. This CDR3 has 13 residues. This receptor was identified in a human donor in good health. The gene calls are TRBV7-2 and TRBJ2-7, with 7 bases that match TRBD1. Sequenced: T cells isolated from PBMCs. The CDR3: CASSLATGREQYF. CDR3 nucleotide sequence: TGTGCCAGCAGCTTGGCGACAGGGCGGGAGCAGTACTTC.